Listed below are T cell receptor beta chains from one sample, sequenced in a study of beta chain features in type 1 diabetes. Assay used: immunoSEQ multiplex PCR; TCRdb lists only in-frame clones, some missing. The table records about 250,000 clones, roughly 13% of them present only once. The sample comprised naive CD4+ T cells from blood. The receptors were gathered from a woman aged 35 to 49 in good health. The conserved cysteine and the conserved F or W are not part of the CDR3 here.

TRBJ2-5	TRBV7-8	ASSLGRLTSGTQETQY
TRBJ2-6	TRBV7-2	ASSRQGARDANVLT
TRBJ1-5	TRBV2	ASSVTGNQPQH
TRBJ1-5	TRBV5-5	ASSLEAGGVFNQPQH
TRBJ2-7	TRBV19	ASSAGPGTGVNYEQY
TRBJ1-5	TRBV2	ASSDQGAGQPQH
TRBJ2-6	TRBV7-2	ASSPLASGANVLT
TRBJ1-2	TRBV27	ASRPRRTLNYGYT
TRBJ1-5	TRBV5-4	ASSRAGGNQPQH
TRBJ2-7	TRBV19	ASSKTSGSYEQY
TRBJ2-5	TRBV9	ASSVLEGETQY
TRBJ2-7	TRBV6-6	ASSQRTGGSSYEQY
TRBJ1-5	TRBV7-9	ASSSGQGGGGNQPQH
TRBJ2-4	TRBV7-8	ASSVPGGYGNIQY
TRBJ1-5	TRBV10-3	AISGDTSRNQPQH
TRBJ1-3	TRBV5-4	ASSLDRSSGNTIY
TRBJ2-5	TRBV7-9	ASSLSGGAFETQY
TRBJ1-1	TRBV5-1	ASRDGTEHTAGAF
TRBJ2-1	TRBV4-1	ASSRELAQAHEQF
TRBJ1-2	TRBV28	ASSYQGPERYT
TRBJ2-3	TRBV25-1	ASSESSGGSDTQY
TRBJ1-1	TRBV5-1	ASRKGWQGATVTEAF
TRBJ2-3	TRBV7-9	ASSWGQFTDTQY
TRBJ2-2	TRBV9	ASSFRDLDTGELF
TRBJ2-3	TRBV7-2	ASSLERQLSTDTQY
TRBJ2-2	TRBV2	ASLRSSGVGGELF
TRBJ2-1	TRBV7-2	ASIRGAGGSYNEQF
TRBJ2-5	TRBV29-1	SVGSGVETQY
TRBJ2-3	TRBV4-1	ASSQASTDTQY
TRBJ1-5	TRBV19	ASTTPLGGGSQPQH
TRBJ2-2	TRBV5-1	ASSLGGGGTGELF
TRBJ1-6	TRBV9	ASSVTEDSPLH
TRBJ2-3	TRBV15	ATSRGGVGRTEDTQY
TRBJ1-6	TRBV7-2	ASSPKRNSPLH
TRBJ1-2	TRBV9	ASSPSGGGTGGYT
TRBJ1-1	TRBV10-2	AVQMLDTEAF
TRBJ1-1	TRBV5-4	ASSPSPADSGFTEAF
TRBJ2-5	TRBV9	ASSVVAGREETQY
TRBJ1-1	TRBV5-8	ASSLTWTDMNTEAF
TRBJ2-3	TRBV6-5	ASSYLLSTDTQY
TRBJ2-3	TRBV7-2	ASSSPWGGGVTDTQY
TRBJ1-4	TRBV19	ASHQSGEKLF
TRBJ1-2	TRBV10-3	AISEEGYT
TRBJ1-1	TRBV18	ASSPSQEMNTEAF
TRBJ1-5	TRBV9	ASSPGTGGNQPQH
TRBJ1-2	TRBV5-1	ASGGAANYGYT
TRBJ1-1	TRBV11-2	ASRSRGGTEAF
TRBJ2-1	TRBV27	ASTMDRGAYNEQF
TRBJ1-6	TRBV5-5	ASSLGDRAGNSPLH
TRBJ2-5	TRBV2	ASRSSPSAVWETQY